One TCR beta chain is described in this entry. The antigen remains unidentified. The data were taken from a study of T cells in localized non-small cell lung cancer. Only in-frame clones appear in the TCRdb table, and some are missing; sequencing was by immunoSEQ multiplex PCR. The table lists about 40,000 clones, about 91% of them singletons. The CDR3 loop spans 14 amino acids. V lost 4 bases to trimming and J lost 8 bases; unmatched junction nucleotides: 7. CDR1 is MDHEN, CDR2 SYDVKM, per germline. Findings and caveats of the study: Compared with tumor, uninvolved adjacent lung displayed greater T cell clonality, ranking highest overall. Heterogeneity cannot be ruled out, as sequencing used one tumor region only. Higher T cell density in the blood was associated with longer overall survival, whereas higher adjacent-lung clonality associated with shorter survival. Out of the top 100 tumor clones, a median roughly 52 were seen in adjacent lung.

The sequencing used PBMCs, collected before any cancer treatment. The TCR comes from a woman aged 40 to 75 with stage II lung adenocarcinoma. V gene TRBV28 combines with J gene TRBJ1-3; TRBD1 agrees at 8 bases. CDR3 sequence (DNA): TGTGCCAGCAGTTCCCCACAGGGGGAGGACACCATATATTTT. As protein: CASSSPQGEDTIYF.